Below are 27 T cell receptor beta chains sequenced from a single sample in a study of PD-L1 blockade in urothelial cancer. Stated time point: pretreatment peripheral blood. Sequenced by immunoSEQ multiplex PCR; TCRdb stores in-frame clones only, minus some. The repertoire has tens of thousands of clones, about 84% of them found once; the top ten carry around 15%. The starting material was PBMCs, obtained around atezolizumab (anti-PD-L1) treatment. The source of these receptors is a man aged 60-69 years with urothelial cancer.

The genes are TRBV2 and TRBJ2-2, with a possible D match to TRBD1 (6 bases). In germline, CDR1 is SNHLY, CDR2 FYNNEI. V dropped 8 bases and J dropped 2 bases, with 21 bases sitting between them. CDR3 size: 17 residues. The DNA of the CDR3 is TGTGCCAGCGTTGACAGGCAGCCAAACCCCAACACCGGGGAGCTGTTTTTT. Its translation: CASVDRQPNPNTGELFF.

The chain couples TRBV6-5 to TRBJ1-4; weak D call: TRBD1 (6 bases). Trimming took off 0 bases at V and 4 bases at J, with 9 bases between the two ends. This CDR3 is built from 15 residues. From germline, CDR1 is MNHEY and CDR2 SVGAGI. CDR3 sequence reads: CASSYSTGFNEKLFF. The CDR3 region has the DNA TGTGCCAGCAGTTACTCCACAGGGTTTAATGAAAAACTGTTTTTT.

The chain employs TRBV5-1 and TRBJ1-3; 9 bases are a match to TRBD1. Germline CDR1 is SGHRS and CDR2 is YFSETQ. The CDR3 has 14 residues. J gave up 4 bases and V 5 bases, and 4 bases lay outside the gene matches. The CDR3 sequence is CASRDRGPGNTIYF. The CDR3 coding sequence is TGCGCCAGCAGGGACAGGGGTCCGGGAAACACCATATATTTT. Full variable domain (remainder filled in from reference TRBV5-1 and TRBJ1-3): KAGVTQTPRYLIKTRGQQVTLSCSPISGHRSVSWYQQTPGQGLQFLFEYFSETQRNKGNFPGRFSGRQFSNSRSEMNVSTLELGDSALYLCASRDRGPGNTIYFGEGSWLTVV.

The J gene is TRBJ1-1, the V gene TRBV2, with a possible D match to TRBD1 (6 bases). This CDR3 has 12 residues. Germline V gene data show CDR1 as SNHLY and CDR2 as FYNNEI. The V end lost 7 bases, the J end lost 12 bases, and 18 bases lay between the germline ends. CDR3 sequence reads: CASNPVWGRTFF. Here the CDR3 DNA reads TGTGCCAGCAACCCCGTTTGGGGGCGGACTTTCTTT.

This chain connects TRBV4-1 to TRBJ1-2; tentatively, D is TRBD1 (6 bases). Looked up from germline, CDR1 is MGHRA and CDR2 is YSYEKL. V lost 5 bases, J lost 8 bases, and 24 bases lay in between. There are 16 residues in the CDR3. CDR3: CASSALTLTGGQGYTF. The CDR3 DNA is TGCGCCAGCAGCGCACTCACACTTACCGGGGGGCAAGGCTACACCTTC.

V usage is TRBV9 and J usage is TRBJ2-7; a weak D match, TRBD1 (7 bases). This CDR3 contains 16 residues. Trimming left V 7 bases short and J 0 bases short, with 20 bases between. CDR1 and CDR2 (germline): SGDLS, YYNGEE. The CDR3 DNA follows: TGTGCCAGCTCAAAAACTTCCAGGGGGGCCTCCTACGAGCAGTACTTC. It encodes CASSKTSRGASYEQYF.

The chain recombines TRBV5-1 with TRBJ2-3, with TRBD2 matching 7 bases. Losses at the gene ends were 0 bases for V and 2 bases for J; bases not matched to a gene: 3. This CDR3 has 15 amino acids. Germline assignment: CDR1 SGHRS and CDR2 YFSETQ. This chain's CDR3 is CASSLETSNTDTQYF. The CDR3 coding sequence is TGCGCCAGCAGCTTGGAGACTAGCAACACAGATACGCAGTATTTT.

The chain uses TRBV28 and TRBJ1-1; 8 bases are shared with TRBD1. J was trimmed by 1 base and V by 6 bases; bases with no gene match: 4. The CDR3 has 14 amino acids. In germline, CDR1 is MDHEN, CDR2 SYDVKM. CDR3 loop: CASRIGQGNTEAFF. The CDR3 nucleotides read TGTGCCAGCAGGATAGGACAGGGGAACACTGAAGCTTTCTTT.

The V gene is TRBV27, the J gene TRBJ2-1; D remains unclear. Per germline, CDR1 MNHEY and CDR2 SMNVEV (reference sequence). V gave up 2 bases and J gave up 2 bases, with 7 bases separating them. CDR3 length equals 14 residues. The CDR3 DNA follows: TGTGCCAGCAGTTTAGGAGTTGCCTACAATGAGCAGTTCTTC. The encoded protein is CASSLGVAYNEQFF.

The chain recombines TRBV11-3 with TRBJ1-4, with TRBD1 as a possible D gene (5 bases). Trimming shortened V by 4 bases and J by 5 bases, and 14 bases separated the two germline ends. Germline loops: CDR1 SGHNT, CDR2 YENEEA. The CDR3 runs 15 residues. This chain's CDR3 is CASSSARVSNEKLFF. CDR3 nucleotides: TGTGCCAGCAGCTCAGCCAGGGTCTCGAATGAAAAACTGTTTTTT.

CDR3 amino acids: CASSIGQGDTDTQYF. DNA for the CDR3: TGCGCCAGCAGCATAGGACAGGGGGACACAGATACGCAGTATTTT. V is TRBV5-1 and J is TRBJ2-3; 10 bases are a match to TRBD1. The CDR3 runs to 15 residues. V dropped 4 bases and J dropped 2; count of bases not matched to a gene: 4. Looked up from germline, CDR1 is SGHRS and CDR2 is YFSETQ.

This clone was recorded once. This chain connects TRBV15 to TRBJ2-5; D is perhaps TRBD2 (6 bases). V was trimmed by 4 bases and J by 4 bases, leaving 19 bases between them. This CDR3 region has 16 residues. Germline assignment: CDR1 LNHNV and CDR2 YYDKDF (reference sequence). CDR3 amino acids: CATSMRLGGVGETQYF. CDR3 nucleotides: TGTGCCACCAGCATGCGTCTCGGCGGGGTGGGAGAGACCCAGTACTTC.

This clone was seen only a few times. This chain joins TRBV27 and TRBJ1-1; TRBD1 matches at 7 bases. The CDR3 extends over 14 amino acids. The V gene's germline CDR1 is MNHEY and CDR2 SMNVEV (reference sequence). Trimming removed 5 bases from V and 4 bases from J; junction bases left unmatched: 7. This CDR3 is CASSPIQGSTEAFF. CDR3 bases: TGTGCCAGCAGTCCTATACAGGGGTCCACTGAAGCTTTCTTT.

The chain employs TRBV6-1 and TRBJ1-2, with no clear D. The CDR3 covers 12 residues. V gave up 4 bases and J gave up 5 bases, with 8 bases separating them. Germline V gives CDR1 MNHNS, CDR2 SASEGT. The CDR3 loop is CASSVQSYGYTF. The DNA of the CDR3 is TGTGCCAGCAGTGTTCAGTCTTATGGCTACACCTTC.

The CDR3 DNA sequence: TGTGCCAGCAGCCTCGACAGGGGCAGCACAGATACGCAGTATTTT. This codes for CASSLDRGSTDTQYF. The V and J genes are TRBV11-2 and TRBJ2-3; 8 bases match TRBD1. The CDR3 runs to 15 residues. CDR1 and CDR2 (germline): SGHAT, FQNNGV. Unmatched junction bases numbered 4, after V lost 5 bases and J lost 0 bases.

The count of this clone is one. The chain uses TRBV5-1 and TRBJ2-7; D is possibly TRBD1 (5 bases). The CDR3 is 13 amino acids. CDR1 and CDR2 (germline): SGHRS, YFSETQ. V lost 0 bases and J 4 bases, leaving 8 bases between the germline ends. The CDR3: CASSLGGRYEQYF. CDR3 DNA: TGCGCCAGCAGCTTGGGGGGCAGGTACGAGCAGTACTTC.

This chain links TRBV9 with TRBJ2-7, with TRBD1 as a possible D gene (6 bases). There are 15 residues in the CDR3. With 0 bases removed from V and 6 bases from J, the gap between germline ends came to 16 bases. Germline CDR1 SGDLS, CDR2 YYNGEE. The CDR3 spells CASSVDAGARREQYF. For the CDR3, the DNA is TGTGCCAGCAGCGTAGACGCAGGGGCCCGTCGCGAGCAGTACTTC. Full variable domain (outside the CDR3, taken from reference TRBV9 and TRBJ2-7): DSGVTQTPKHLITATGQRVTLRCSPRSGDLSVYWYQQSLDQGLQFLIQYYNGEERAKGNILERFSAQQFPDLHSELNLSSLELGDSALYFCASSVDAGARREQYFGPGTRLTVT.

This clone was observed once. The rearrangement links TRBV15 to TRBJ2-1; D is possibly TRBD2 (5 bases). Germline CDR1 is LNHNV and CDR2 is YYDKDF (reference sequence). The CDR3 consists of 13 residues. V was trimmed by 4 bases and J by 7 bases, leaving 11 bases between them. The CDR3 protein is CATSTNRGNEQFF. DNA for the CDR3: TGTGCCACCAGCACCAATCGAGGGAATGAGCAGTTCTTC.

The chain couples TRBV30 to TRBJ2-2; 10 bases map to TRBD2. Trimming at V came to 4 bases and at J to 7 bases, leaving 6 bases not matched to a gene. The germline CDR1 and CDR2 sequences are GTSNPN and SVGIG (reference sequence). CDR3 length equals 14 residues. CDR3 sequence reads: CAWITSGVVGELFF. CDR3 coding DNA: TGTGCCTGGATCACTAGCGGGGTAGTCGGGGAGCTGTTTTTT. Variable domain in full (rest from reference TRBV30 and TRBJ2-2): SQTIHQWPATLVQPVGSPLSLECTVEGTSNPNLYWYRQAAGRGLQLLFYSVGIGQISSEVPQNLSASRPQDRQFILSSKKLLLSDSGFYLCAWITSGVVGELFFGEGSRLTVL.

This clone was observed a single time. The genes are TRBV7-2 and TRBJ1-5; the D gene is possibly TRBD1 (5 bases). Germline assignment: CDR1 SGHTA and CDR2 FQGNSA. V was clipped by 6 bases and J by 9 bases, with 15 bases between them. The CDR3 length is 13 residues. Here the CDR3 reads CASRLDSVGPQHF. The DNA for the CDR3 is TGTGCCAGCAGACTTGACAGTGTGGGGCCCCAGCATTTT.

CDR3: CASSLTPGTGEQYF. The CDR3 region has the DNA TGTGCCAGCAGCTTAACCCCTGGGACAGGCGAGCAGTACTTC. The gene calls are TRBV7-2 and TRBJ2-7; 8 nucleotides match TRBD1. From germline, CDR1 is SGHTA and CDR2 FQGNSA. Losses at the gene ends were 2 bases for V and 6 bases for J; bases not matched to a gene: 6. There are 14 residues in the CDR3.

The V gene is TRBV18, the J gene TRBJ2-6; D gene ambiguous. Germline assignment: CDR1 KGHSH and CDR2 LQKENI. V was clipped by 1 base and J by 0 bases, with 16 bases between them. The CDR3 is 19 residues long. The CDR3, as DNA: TGTGCCAGCTCACCACGGGCCGGTTTGGGTCGCTCTGGGGCCAACGTCCTGACTTTC. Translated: CASSPRAGLGRSGANVLTF.

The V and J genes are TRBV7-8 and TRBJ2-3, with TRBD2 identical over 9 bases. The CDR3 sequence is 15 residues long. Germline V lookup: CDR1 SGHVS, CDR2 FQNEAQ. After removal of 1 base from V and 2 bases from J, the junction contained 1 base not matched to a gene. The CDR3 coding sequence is TGTGCCAGCAGCTTAGTGGGACTAGCCACAGATACGCAGTATTTT. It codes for CASSLVGLATDTQYF.

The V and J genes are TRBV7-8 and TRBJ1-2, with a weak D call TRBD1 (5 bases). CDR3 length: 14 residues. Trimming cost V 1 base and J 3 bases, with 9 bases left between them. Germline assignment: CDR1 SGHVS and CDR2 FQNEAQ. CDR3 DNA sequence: TGTGCCAGCAGCTTAGTTCAGGGTTACTATGGCTACACCTTC. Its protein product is CASSLVQGYYGYTF. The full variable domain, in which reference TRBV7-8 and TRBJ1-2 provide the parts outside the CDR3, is GAGVSQSPRYKVAKRGQDVALRCDPISGHVSLFWYQQALGQGPEFLTYFQNEAQLDKSGLPSDRFFAERPEGSVSTLKIQRTQQEDSAVYLCASSLVQGYYGYTFGSGTRLTVV.

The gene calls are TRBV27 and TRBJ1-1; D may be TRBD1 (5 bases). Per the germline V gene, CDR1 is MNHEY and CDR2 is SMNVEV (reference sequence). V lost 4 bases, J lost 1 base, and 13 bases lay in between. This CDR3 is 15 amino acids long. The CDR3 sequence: CASSYQPRGNTEAFF. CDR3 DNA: TGTGCCAGCAGTTACCAGCCTAGGGGGAACACTGAAGCTTTCTTT.

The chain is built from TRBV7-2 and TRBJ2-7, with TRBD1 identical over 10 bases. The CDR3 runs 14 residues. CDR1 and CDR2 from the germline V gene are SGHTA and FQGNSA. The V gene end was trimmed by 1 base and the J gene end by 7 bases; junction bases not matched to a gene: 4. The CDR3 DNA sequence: TGTGCCAGCAGCTTAGGTGGGGGACAGGGGGAGCAGTACTTC. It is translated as CASSLGGGQGEQYF.

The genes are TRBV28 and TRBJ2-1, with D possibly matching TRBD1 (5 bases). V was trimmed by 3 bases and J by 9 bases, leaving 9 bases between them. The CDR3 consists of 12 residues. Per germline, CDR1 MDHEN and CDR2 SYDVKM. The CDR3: CASSFRQSEQFF. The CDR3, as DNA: TGTGCCAGCAGTTTCCGACAGTCTGAGCAGTTCTTC.